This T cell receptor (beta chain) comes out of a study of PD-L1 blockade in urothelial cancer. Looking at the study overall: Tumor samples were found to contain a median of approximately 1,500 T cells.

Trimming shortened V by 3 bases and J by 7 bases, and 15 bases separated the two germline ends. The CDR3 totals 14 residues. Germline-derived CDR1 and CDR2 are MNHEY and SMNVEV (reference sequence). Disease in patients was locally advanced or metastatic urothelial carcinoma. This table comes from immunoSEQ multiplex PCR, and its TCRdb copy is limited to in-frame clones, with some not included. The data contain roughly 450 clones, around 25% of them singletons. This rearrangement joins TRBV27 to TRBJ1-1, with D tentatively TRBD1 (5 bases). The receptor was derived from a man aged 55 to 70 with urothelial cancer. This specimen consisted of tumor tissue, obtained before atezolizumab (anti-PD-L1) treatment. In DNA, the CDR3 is TGTGCCAGCAGTTTCGTGGACAACCCACTTGAAGCTTTCTTT. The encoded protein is CASSFVDNPLEAFF.